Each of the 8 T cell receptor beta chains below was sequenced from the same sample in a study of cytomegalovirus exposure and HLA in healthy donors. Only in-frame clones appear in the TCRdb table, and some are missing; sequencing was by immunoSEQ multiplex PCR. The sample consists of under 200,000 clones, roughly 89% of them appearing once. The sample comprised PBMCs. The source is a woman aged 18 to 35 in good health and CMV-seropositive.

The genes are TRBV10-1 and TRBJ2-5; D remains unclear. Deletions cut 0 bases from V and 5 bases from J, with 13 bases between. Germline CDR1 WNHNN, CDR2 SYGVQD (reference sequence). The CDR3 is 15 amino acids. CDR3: CASSESKDAGETQYF. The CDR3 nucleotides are TGCGCCAGCAGTGAGTCGAAAGATGCCGGGGAGACCCAGTACTTC.

This CDR3 is CASSKGQGATEAFF. Written as DNA, the CDR3 is TGTGCCAGTAGTAAGGGACAGGGGGCTACTGAAGCTTTCTTT. The chain carries TRBV19 and TRBJ1-1, with TRBD1 matching over 12 bases. Germline assignment: CDR1 LNHDA and CDR2 SQIVND (reference sequence). The CDR3 covers 14 residues. The trim removed 4 bases at V and 5 bases at J, leaving 2 bases unmatched.

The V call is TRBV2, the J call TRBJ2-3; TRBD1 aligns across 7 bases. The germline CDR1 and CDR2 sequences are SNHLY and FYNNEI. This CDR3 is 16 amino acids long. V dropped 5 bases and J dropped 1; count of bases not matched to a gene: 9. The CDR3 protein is CASSNQGVRGTDTQYF. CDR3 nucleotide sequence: TGTGCCAGCAGTAATCAGGGGGTTCGGGGCACAGATACGCAGTATTTT.

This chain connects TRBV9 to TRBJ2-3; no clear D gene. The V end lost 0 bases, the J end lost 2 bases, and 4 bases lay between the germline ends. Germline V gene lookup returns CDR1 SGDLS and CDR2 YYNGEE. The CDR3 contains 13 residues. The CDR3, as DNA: TGTGCCAGCAGCGTAGACAACACAGATACGCAGTATTTT. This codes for CASSVDNTDTQYF.

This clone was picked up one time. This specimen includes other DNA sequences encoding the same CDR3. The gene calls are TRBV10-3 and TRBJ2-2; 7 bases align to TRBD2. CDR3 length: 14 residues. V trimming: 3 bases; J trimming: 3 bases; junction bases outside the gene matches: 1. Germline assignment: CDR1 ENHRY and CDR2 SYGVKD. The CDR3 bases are TGTGCCATCAGTGACGCGGGAGACACCGGGGAGCTGTTTTTT. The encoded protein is CAISDAGDTGELFF.

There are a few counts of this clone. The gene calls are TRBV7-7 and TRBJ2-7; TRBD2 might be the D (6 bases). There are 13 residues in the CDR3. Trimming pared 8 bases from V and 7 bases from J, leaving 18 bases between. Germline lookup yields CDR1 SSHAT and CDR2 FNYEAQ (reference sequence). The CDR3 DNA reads TGTGCCAGCCTTGGGACTCCGGTGGAGGAGCAGTACTTC. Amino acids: CASLGTPVEEQYF.

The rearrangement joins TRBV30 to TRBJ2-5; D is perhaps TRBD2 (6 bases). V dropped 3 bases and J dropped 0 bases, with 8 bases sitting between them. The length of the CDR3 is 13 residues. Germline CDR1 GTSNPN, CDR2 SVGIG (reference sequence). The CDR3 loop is CAWSRDYQETQYF. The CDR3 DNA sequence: TGTGCCTGGAGCCGGGACTACCAAGAGACCCAGTACTTC.

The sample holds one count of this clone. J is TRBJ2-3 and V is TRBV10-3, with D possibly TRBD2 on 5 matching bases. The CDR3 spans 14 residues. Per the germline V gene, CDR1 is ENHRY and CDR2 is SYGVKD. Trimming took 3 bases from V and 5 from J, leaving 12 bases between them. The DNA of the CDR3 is TGTGCCATCAGTGATGAGTACGGAGGAGATACGCAGTATTTT. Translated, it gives CAISDEYGGDTQYF.